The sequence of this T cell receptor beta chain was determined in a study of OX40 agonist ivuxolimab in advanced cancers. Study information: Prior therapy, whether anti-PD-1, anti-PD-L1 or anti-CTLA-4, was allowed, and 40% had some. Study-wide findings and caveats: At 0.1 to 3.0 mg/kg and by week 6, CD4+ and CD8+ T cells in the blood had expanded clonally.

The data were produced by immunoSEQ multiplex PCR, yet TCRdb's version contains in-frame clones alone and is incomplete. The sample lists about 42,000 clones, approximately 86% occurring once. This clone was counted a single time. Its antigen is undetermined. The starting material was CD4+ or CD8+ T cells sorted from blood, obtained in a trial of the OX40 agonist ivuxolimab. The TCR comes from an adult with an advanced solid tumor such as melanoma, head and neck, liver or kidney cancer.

The CDR3 region has the DNA TGTGCCAGCAGCGTAGGAGAGCCCTACGAGCAGTACTTC. Amino acid sequence: CASSVGEPYEQYF. The gene calls are TRBV9 and TRBJ2-7; D is unresolved. Trimming pared 0 bases from V and 2 bases from J, leaving 6 bases between. The CDR3 runs 13 residues. Germline lookup yields CDR1 SGDLS and CDR2 YYNGEE.